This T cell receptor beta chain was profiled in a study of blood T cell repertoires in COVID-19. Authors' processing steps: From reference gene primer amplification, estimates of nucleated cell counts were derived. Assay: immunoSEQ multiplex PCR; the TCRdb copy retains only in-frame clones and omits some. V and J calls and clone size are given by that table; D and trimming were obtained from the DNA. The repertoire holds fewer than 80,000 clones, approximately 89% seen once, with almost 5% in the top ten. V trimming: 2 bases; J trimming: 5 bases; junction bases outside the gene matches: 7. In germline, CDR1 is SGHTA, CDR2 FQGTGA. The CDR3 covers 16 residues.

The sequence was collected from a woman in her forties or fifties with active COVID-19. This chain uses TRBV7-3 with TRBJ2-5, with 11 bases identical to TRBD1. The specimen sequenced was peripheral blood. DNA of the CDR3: TGTGCCAGCAGCTTAGTAGGACAGGGGGCGGGGGAGACCCAGTACTTC. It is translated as CASSLVGQGAGETQYF.